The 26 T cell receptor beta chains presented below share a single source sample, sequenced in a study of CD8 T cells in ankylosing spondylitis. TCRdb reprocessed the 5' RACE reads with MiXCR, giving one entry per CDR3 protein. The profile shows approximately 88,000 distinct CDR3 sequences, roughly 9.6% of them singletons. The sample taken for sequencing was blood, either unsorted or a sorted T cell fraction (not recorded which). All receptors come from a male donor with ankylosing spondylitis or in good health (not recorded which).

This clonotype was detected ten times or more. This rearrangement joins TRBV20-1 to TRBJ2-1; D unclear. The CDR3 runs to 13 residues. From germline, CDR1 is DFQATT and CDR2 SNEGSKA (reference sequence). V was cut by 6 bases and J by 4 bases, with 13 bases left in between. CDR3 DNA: TGCAGTGCCATGCGCTCGGAATACAATGAGCAGTTCTTC. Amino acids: CSAMRSEYNEQFF.

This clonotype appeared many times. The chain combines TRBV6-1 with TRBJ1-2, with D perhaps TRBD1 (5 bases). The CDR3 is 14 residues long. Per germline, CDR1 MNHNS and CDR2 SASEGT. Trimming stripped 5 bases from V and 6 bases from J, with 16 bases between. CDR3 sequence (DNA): TGTGCCAGCAGTCGGGACCGCCTGTCCCATGGCTACACCTTC. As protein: CASSRDRLSHGYTF.

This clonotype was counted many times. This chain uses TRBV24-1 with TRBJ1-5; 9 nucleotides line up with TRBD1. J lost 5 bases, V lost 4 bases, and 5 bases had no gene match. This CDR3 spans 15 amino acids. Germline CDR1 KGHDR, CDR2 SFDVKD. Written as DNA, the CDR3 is TGTGCCACCAGTGACTCCACAGGGGGCCATCAGCCCCAGCATTTT. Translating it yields CATSDSTGGHQPQHF.

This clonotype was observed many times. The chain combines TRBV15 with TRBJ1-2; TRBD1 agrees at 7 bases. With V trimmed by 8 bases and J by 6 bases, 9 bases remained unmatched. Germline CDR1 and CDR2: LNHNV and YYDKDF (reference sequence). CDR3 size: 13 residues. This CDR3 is CATLGGQGDGYTF. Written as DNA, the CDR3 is TGTGCCACCCTAGGGGGGCAGGGGGATGGCTACACCTTC.

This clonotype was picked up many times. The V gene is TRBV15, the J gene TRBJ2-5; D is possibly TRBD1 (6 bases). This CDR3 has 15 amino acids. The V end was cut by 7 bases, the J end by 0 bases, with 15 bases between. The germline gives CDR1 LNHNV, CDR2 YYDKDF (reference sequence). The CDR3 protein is CATNLGQTNQETQYF. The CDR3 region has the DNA TGTGCCACCAACCTCGGACAGACTAACCAAGAGACCCAGTACTTC.

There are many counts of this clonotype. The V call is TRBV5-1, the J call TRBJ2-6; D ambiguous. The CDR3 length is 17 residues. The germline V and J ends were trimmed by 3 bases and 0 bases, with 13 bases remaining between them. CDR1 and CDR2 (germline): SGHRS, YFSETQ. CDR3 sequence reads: CASSSRWGSSGANVLTF. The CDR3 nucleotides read TGCGCCAGCAGCTCGAGATGGGGATCCTCTGGGGCCAACGTCCTGACTTTC. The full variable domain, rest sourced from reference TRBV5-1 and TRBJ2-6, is KAGVTQTPRYLIKTRGQQVTLSCSPISGHRSVSWYQQTPGQGLQFLFEYFSETQRNKGNFPGRFSGRQFSNSRSEMNVSTLELGDSALYLCASSSRWGSSGANVLTFGAGSRLTVL.

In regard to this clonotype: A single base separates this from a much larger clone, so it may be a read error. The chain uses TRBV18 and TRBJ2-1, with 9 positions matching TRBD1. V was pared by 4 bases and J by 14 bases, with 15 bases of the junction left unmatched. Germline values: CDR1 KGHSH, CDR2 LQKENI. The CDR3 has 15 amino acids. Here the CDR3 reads CASSLTKTGGVVKFF. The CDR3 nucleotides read TGTGCCAGCTCACTAACAAAGACAGGGGGGGTCGTCAAGTTCTTC. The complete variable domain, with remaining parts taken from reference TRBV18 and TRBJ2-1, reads NAGVMQNPRHLVRRRGQEARLRCSPMKGHSHVYWYRQLPEEGLKFMVYLQKENIIDESGMPKERFSAEFPKEGPSILRIQQVVRGDSAAYFCASSLTKTGGVVKFFGPGTRLTVL.

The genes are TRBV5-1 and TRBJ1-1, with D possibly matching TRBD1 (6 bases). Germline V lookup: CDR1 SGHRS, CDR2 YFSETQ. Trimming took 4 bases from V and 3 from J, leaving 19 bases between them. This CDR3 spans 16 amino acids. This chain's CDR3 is CASSLTPRAGDTEAFF. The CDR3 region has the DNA TGCGCCAGCAGCCTAACGCCGAGGGCAGGGGACACTGAAGCTTTCTTT.

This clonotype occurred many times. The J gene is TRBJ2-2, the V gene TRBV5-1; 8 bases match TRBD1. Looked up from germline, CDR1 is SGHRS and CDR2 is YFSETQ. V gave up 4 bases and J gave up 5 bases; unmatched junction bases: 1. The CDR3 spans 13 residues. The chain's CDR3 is CASSRTGTGELFF. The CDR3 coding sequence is TGCGCCAGCAGCCGGACAGGGACCGGGGAGCTGTTTTTT.

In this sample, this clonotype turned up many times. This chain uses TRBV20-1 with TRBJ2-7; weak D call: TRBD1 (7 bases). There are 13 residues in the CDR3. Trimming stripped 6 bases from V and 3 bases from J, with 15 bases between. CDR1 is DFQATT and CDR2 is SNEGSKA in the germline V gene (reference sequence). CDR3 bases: TGCAGTGCGGAGGGACAGAGAGACTACGAGCAGTACTTC. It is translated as CSAEGQRDYEQYF.

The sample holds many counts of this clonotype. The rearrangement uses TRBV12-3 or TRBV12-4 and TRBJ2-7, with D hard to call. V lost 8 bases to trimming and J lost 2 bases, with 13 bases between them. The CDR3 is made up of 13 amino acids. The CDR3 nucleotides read TGTGCCAGCTCCGTAGGCAGAACCTACGAGCAGTACTTC. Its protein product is CASSVGRTYEQYF.

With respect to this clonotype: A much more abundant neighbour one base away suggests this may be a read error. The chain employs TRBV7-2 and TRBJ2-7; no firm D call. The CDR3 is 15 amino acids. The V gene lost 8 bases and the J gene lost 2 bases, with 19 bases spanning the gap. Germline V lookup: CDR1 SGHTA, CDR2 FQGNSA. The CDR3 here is CASGLRTTQAYEQYF. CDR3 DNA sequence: TGTGCCAGCGGGTTGCGGACCACACAAGCCTACGAGCAGTACTTC. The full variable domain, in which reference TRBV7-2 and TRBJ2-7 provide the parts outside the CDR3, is GAGVSQSPSNKVTEKGKDVELRCDPISGHTALYWYRQSLGQGLEFLIYFQGNSAPDKSGLPSDRFSAERTGGSVSTLTIQRTQQEDSAVYLCASGLRTTQAYEQYFGPGTRLTVT.

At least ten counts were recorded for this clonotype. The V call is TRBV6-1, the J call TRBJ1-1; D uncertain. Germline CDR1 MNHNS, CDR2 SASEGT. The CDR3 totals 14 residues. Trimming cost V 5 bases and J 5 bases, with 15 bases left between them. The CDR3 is CASSLKGRSTEAFF. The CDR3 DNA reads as TGTGCCAGCAGTCTTAAAGGGAGGAGTACTGAAGCTTTCTTT.

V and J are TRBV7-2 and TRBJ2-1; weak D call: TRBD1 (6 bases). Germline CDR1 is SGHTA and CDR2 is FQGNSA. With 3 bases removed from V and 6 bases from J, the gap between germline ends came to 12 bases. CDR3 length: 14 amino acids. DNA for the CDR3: TGTGCCAGCAGCTTCCGACAGACAGGCAATGAGCAGTTCTTC. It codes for CASSFRQTGNEQFF.

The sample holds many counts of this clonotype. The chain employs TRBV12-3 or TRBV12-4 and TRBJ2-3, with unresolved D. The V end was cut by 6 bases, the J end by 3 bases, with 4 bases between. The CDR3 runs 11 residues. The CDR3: CASRITDTQYF. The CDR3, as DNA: TGTGCCAGCAGGATAACAGATACGCAGTATTTT.

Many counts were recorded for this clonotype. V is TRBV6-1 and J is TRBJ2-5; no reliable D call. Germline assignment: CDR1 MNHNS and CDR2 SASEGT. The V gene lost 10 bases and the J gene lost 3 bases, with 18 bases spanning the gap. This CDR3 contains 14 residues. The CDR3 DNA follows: TGTGCCACCACTCCGGCCAAGCCAAAAGAGACCCAGTACTTC. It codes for CATTPAKPKETQYF.

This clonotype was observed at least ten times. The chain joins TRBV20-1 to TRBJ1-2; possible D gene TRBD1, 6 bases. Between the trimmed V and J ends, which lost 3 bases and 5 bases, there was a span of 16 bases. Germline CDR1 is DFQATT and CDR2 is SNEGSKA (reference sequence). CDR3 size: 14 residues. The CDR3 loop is CSARAQGSLYGYTF. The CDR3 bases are TGCAGTGCTAGGGCGCAGGGGAGTCTGTATGGCTACACCTTC.

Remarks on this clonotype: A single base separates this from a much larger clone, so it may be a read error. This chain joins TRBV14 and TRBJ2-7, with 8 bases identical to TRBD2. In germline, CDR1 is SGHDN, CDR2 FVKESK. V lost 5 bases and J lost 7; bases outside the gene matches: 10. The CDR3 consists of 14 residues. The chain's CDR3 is CASSYVLAVNEQYF. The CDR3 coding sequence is TGTGCCAGCAGCTACGTACTAGCGGTAAATGAGCAGTACTTC.

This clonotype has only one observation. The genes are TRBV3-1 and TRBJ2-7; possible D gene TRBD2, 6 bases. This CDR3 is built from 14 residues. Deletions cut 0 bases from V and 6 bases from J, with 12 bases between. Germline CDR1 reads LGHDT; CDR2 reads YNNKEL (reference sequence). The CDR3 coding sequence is TGTGCCAGCAGCCAAGATTCCGGGGGAGGCGAGCAGTACTTC. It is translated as CASSQDSGGGEQYF.

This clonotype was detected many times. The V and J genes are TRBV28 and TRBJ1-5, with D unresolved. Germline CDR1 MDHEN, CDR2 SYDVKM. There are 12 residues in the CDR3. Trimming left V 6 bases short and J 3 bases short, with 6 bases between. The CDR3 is CASRQSNQPQHF. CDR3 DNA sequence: TGTGCCAGCAGACAGTCCAATCAGCCCCAGCATTTT.

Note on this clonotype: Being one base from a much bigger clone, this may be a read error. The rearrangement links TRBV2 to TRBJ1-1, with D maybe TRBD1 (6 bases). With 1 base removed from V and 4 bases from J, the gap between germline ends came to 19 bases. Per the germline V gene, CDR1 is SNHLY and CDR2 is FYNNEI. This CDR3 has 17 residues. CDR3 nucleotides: TGTGCCAGCAGTGAAGGGTGGGGACGGGGGCAAGGCACTGAAGCTTTCTTT. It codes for CASSEGWGRGQGTEAFF. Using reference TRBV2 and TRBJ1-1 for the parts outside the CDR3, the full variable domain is EPEVTQTPSHQVTQMGQEVILRCVPISNHLYFYWYRQILGQKVEFLVSFYNNEISEKSEIFDDQFSVERPDGSNFTLKIRSTKLEDSAMYFCASSEGWGRGQGTEAFFGQGTRLTVV.

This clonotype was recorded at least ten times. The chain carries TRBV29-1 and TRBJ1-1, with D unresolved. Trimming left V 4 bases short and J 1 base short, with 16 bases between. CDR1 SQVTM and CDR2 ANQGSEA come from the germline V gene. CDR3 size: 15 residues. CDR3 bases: TGCAGCGTTGTAGGGCCTCATGATAGGAACACTGAAGCTTTCTTT. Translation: CSVVGPHDRNTEAFF. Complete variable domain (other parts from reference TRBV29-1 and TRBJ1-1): SAVISQKPSRDICQRGTSLTIQCQVDSQVTMMFWYRQQPGQSLTLIATANQGSEATYESGFVIDKFPISRPNLTFSTLTVSNMSPEDSSIYLCSVVGPHDRNTEAFFGQGTRLTVV.

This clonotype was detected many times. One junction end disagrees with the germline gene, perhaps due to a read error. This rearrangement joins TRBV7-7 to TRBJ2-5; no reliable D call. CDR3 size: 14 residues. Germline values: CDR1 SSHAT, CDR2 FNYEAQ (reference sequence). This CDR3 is CASSLSLGLETQYF. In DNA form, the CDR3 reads TGTGCTAGCAGCTTATCACTCGGTTTGGAGACCCAGTACTTC.

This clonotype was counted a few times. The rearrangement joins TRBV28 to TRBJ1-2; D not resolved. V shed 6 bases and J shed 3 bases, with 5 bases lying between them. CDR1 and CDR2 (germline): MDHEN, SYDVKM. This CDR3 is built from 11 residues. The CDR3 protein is CASRRDYGYTF. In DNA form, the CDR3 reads TGTGCCAGCAGGAGGGACTATGGCTACACCTTC.

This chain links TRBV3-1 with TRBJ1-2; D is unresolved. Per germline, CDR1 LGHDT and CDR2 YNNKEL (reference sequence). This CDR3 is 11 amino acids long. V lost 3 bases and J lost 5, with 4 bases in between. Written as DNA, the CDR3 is TGTGCCAGCAGCCAGCTTTATGGCTACACCTTC. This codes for CASSQLYGYTF.

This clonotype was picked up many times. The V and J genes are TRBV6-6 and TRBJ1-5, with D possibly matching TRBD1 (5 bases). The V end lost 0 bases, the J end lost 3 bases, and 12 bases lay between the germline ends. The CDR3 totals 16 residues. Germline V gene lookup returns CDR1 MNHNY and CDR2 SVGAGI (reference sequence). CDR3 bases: TGTGCCAGCAGTTACTCGAAGGGACCTGACAATCAGCCCCAGCATTTT. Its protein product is CASSYSKGPDNQPQHF.